Included here is one TCR beta chain sequence, with context. This clone was found once. Its cognate antigen has yet to be identified. Base qualities are not at hand, and no much larger clone is one base apart. The data derive from a study of PD-1 blockade in classical Hodgkin lymphoma (dated by TCRdb to 2019 to 2021). As for the study more broadly: Nivolumab dosing was 3 mg/kg intravenously every 2 weeks, continuing until either disease progression or unacceptable toxicity. A peripheral blood immune signature of response to PD-1 blockade in classical Hodgkin lymphoma was defined using TCR beta sequencing and CyTOF. On the study overall, not on this receptor specifically: Baseline TCR diversity was reported as lower in newly diagnosed patients than in healthy donors, and lower still in relapsed/refractory patients. The study covered only a single clinical trial cohort, and the causes of the repertoire differences, possibly disease activity or prior therapy, were still not defined. Lower diversity was observed in patients in whom nivolumab was started less than 1 year after ASCT, and these patients were excluded from later analyses so that confounding by immune reconstitution would be avoided. CD4+ but not CD8+ TCR diversity rose significantly by C4D1 (p=0.0027 vs p=0.16), most apparent in complete responders (p=0.02). Trial patients achieving complete response had baseline diversity similar to newly diagnosed patients, whereas partial responders and progressors had significantly lower diversity.

CDR1 and CDR2 are drawn from the germline V gene (reference sequence): SGHKS, YYEKEE. The germline V end is reduced by 3 bases and the J end by 4 bases; junction bases left unmatched: 19. The CDR3 holds 20 amino acids from the cysteine to the phenylalanine. Here the CDR3 DNA is all that survives: 60 bases in frame from base 1. The meaning of the sample's time point label: cycle 1 day 1 (C1D1), immediately before nivolumab initiation. Every trial patient had relapsed following autologous stem cell transplantation, and prior brentuximab vedotin exposure was what differed among cohorts A, B and C. A Miltenyi CD4+ T cell isolation kit was used for magnetic negative selection to purify CD4+ T cells from thawed PBMCs. A total of approximately 51 patients with relapsed/refractory classical Hodgkin lymphoma made up the trial cohort, and each patient's best overall response was complete response, partial response or progressive disease. Single-agent nivolumab was administered to trial patients in the multi-cohort phase II CheckMate 205 trial. Best overall response was determined by an independent review committee according to the 2007 International Working Group response criteria. PBMCs from the trial were collected at three points: immediately before nivolumab initiation (C1D1), and during therapy at cycle 2 day 1 and cycle 4 day 1. Peripheral blood was collected in 8 mL Vacutainer Cell Preparation Tubes, from which PBMCs were isolated by centrifugation and then cryopreserved. Purified CD4+ and CD8+ fractions were prepared only for cases in which an additional PBMC sample was available. Magnetically labelled cells were removed on LS columns in a quadroMACS separator, and the flow-through was retained as the purified fraction.

Genomic DNA was isolated using the Qiagen DNeasy kit from unsorted PBMCs as well as from negatively selected CD4+ and CD8+ fractions. TCR beta CDR3 regions were amplified by immunoSEQ multiplex PCR using primers annealing to V and J segments. Amplification bias was minimized using a synthetic immune receptor repertoire, and residual bias was removed computationally after sequencing. Regarding the original processing steps: Custom Python scripts were used to quantify repertoire diversity as the Shannon entropy index. The unsorted, CD4+ and CD8+ repertoires were each analyzed separately, with the exception of combined analyses, where CD4+ and CD8+ sequences were merged in silico. A clone counted as expanded when the clone's frequency after treatment rose at least 2-fold relative to C1D1, and clones undetected at baseline were given a pseudocount of 0.5. Singleton clones were defined as clones with 0 or 1 copy at C1D1, and non-singleton clones were defined as clones with 2 or more copies. By matching protein sequences in sorted samples from the same patient, clones expanded in unsorted samples were annotated as CD4+, CD8+ or unknown. Wilcoxon tests were applied to paired samples to test diversity changes from C1D1 to C4D1. This is the immuneACCESS table as TCRdb keeps it, with only in-frame sequences that have V and J called. A part of the clones is gone; compared with another copy, unresolved V genes explain less than half, and the rest is unexplained. Clonal size and the V and J genes are those of that table, whereas D and trimming came from the DNA. Within this sample are some 17,000 clones, with 85% of them counted one time only. 1% of the sample comes from the top ten.

The chain is made from TRBV5-5 and TRBJ1-5; 10 bases in the junction line up with TRBD1. This receptor was obtained from a human donor with classical Hodgkin lymphoma. The specimen was CD4+ T cells from blood, collected at baseline. The nucleotides are TGTGCCAGCAGCTCGGAGGACGGGGACAGGGGTTGGATAGGTAATCAGCCCCAGCATTTT. It encodes CASSSEDGDRGWIGNQPQHF.